The 21 T cell receptor beta chains reported below all come from one sample, sequenced in a study of spatial heterogeneity in lung cancer. Noted time point: sample taken at primary tumor resection. Study-wide results and caveats: Expanded intratumoral alpha and beta TCR counts tracked tumor mutation counts.

Using its own MiXCR run on the 5' RACE reads, TCRdb lists one record per CDR3 protein. The sample contains about 100,000 distinct CDR3 sequences, approximately 4.7% of which appear only once. Their antigens are not known. The sample was lung tumor tissue, taken at surgery. The receptors stem from a male donor with early-stage non-small cell lung cancer.

This clonotype was recorded many times. The chain links TRBV5-6 to TRBJ2-2, with D hard to call. The germline V gene encodes CDR1 SGHDT and CDR2 YYEEEE. V lost 1 base and J lost 13, with 17 bases in between. The CDR3 extends over 14 amino acids. Here the CDR3 reads CASSLYELQDGLFF. The CDR3 nucleotides read TGTGCCAGCAGCTTGTACGAGCTTCAGGACGGGCTGTTTTTT.

Many counts were recorded for this clonotype. The chain recombines TRBV11-2 with TRBJ2-5; unclear D gene. The CDR3 is 13 amino acids. The germline V and J ends were trimmed by 3 bases and 5 bases, with 10 bases remaining between them. Looked up from germline, CDR1 is SGHAT and CDR2 is FQNNGV. The CDR3 protein is CASSFQVPETQYF. The CDR3 DNA reads as TGTGCCAGCAGCTTCCAGGTTCCGGAGACCCAGTACTTC.

This clonotype was detected many times. J is TRBJ1-6 and V is TRBV10-3, with D unresolved. This CDR3 has 14 amino acids. The germline gives CDR1 ENHRY, CDR2 SYGVKD. Trimming removed 2 bases from V and 3 bases from J, with 5 bases in between. As DNA, the CDR3 is TGTGCCATCAGTGAGGCGGACTATAATTCACCCCTCCACTTT. It codes for CAISEADYNSPLHF.

This clonotype occurred many times. The J gene is TRBJ2-2, the V gene TRBV28; D is unresolved. V lost 4 bases and J lost 5, with 11 bases in between. The CDR3 length is 14 residues. Germline CDR1 is MDHEN and CDR2 is SYDVKM. CDR3 sequence: CASSSRMRTGELFF. The CDR3 DNA reads as TGTGCCAGCAGTTCCAGGATGAGGACCGGGGAGCTGTTTTTT.

Ten or more counts support this clonotype. This chain joins TRBV20-1 and TRBJ2-5, with 13 bases that match TRBD2. Trimming at V came to 5 bases and at J to 5 bases, leaving 11 bases not matched to a gene. Germline CDR1 is DFQATT and CDR2 is SNEGSKA (reference sequence). This CDR3 region has 16 residues. The CDR3: CSAEKGLAGDGETQYF. The CDR3 DNA follows: TGCAGTGCTGAAAAAGGACTAGCGGGAGACGGGGAGACCCAGTACTTC.

There are a few counts of this clonotype. The chain couples TRBV3-1 to TRBJ1-2; no clear D. The germline gives CDR1 LGHDT, CDR2 YNNKEL (reference sequence). The CDR3 runs 16 residues. V lost 3 bases and J 0 bases, leaving 14 bases between the germline ends. The CDR3 nucleotides read TGTGCCAGCAGCCAGGGTTTCGATGAAGCTAACTATGGCTACACCTTC. Its translation is CASSQGFDEANYGYTF.

In DNA, the CDR3 is TGCAGTGCTAGCGACGGGCAAGAGACCCAGTACTTC. This encodes CSASDGQETQYF. The chain employs TRBV20-1 and TRBJ2-5; no firm D call. Trimming left V 3 bases short and J 2 bases short, with 7 bases between. CDR1 is DFQATT, CDR2 SNEGSKA, per germline (reference sequence). This CDR3 region has 12 residues.

This clonotype was counted many times. V gene TRBV28 combines with J gene TRBJ1-5; D not certain. This CDR3 is 16 amino acids long. Trimming took 3 bases from V and 7 from J, leaving 19 bases between them. Germline CDR1 and CDR2: MDHEN and SYDVKM. The CDR3 DNA reads as TGTGCCAGCAGTTTTGCGTTCGTACAGTGGGGACAGCCCCAGCATTTT. As protein: CASSFAFVQWGQPQHF. Supplemented by reference TRBV28 and TRBJ1-5, the full variable domain reads DVKVTQSSRYLVKRTGEKVFLECVQDMDHENMFWYRQDPGLGLRLIYFSYDVKMKEKGDIPEGYSVSREKKERFSLILESASTNQTSMYLCASSFAFVQWGQPQHFGDGTRLSIL.

This clonotype was seen a few times. This chain links TRBV20-1 with TRBJ2-3; TRBD2 is a possible D gene (6 bases). The CDR3 spans 15 residues. Germline assignment: CDR1 DFQATT and CDR2 SNEGSKA (reference sequence). V was cut by 3 bases and J by 2 bases, with 15 bases left in between. In DNA, the CDR3 is TGCAGTGCTAGGCGGACGGCGGGACCCACAGATACGCAGTATTTT. Translating gives CSARRTAGPTDTQYF.

This clonotype showed up many times. The CDR3 bases are TGTGCCAGCAGTTCGACTAGCGGGTCCAAGGGCGATACGCAGTATTTT. It codes for CASSSTSGSKGDTQYF. V is TRBV6-2 or TRBV6-3 and J is TRBJ2-3; 10 positions agree with TRBD2. The V gene's germline CDR1 is MNHEY and CDR2 SVGEGT. V dropped 4 bases and J dropped 6; count of bases not matched to a gene: 10. There are 16 residues in the CDR3.

Many counts were recorded for this clonotype. CDR3 coding DNA: TGTGCCAGCACTGGAGGACTAGCCTACGAGCAGTACTTC. Residues: CASTGGLAYEQYF. The chain links TRBV2 to TRBJ2-7; 7 bases line up with TRBD2. Germline CDR1 SNHLY, CDR2 FYNNEI. This CDR3 comprises 13 residues. The trim removed 7 bases at V and 2 bases at J, leaving 5 bases unmatched.

At least ten counts were recorded for this clonotype. The rearrangement links TRBV20-1 to TRBJ1-5; tentative D call: TRBD1 (5 bases). The CDR3 covers 14 residues. Germline loops: CDR1 DFQATT, CDR2 SNEGSKA (reference sequence). With 1 base removed from V and 6 bases from J, the gap between germline ends came to 13 bases. CDR3 nucleotide sequence: TGCAGTGCTAGAGCGGACTGGGACGGTCAGCCCCAGCATTTT. This translates into CSARADWDGQPQHF.

This clonotype was picked up many times. V gene TRBV20-1 combines with J gene TRBJ2-3, with 7 bases lining up with TRBD2. Losses at the gene ends were 3 bases for V and 4 bases for J; bases not matched to a gene: 7. Per germline, CDR1 DFQATT and CDR2 SNEGSKA (reference sequence). The CDR3 consists of 14 residues. The CDR3 DNA sequence: TGCAGTGCTAGCGGCGGGAGTAGTTCAGATACGCAGTATTTT. Translation gives CSASGGSSSDTQYF.

This clonotype was observed many times. The CDR3 coding sequence is TGCAGTGCTAGTAGGACCATGGGGACTGAAGCTTTCTTT. It specifies CSASRTMGTEAFF. This sequence joins TRBV20-1 and TRBJ1-1, with unresolved D. V was pared by 3 bases and J by 5 bases, with 13 bases between. The CDR3 is 13 residues long. Germline V gene sequence: CDR1 DFQATT, CDR2 SNEGSKA (reference sequence).

This clonotype has a count of ten or more. The chain links TRBV5-1 to TRBJ2-3, with 10 bases fitting TRBD2. The CDR3 contains 18 residues. From germline, CDR1 is SGHRS and CDR2 YFSETQ. The ends lost 4 bases at V and 2 bases at J; junction bases unmatched: 13. The CDR3 spells CASSIGLAAGPVTDTQYF. CDR3 coding DNA: TGCGCCAGCAGCATCGGACTAGCGGCCGGCCCCGTCACAGATACGCAGTATTTT.

This clonotype was observed at least ten times. V gene TRBV5-6 combines with J gene TRBJ1-5; 7 positions agree with TRBD1. The CDR3 sequence is 13 residues long. The junction had 4 bases not matched to a gene; V was cut back by 4 bases and J by 6 bases. CDR1 is SGHDT, CDR2 YYEEEE, per germline. In DNA form, the CDR3 reads TGTGCCAGCAGCCGCGACAGGGTTCAGCCCCAGCATTTT. Translation gives CASSRDRVQPQHF.

In this sample, this clonotype turned up a few times. The chain joins TRBV28 to TRBJ1-5; 8 bases map to TRBD1. V gave up 8 bases and J gave up 7 bases; unmatched junction bases: 7. Germline-derived CDR1 and CDR2 are MDHEN and SYDVKM. The CDR3 has 13 amino acids. CDR3 sequence (DNA): TGTGCCAGCCAGGACAGGGAGTTCCAGCCCCAGCATTTT. Residues: CASQDREFQPQHF.

On this clonotype itself: A much larger clone is a single base away; this may be a read error. The chain combines TRBV5-1 with TRBJ2-3; possibly TRBD1 or TRBD2 for D (6 bases each). The length of the CDR3 is 15 residues. Trimming stripped 4 bases from V and 0 bases from J, with 12 bases between. The germline gives CDR1 SGHRS, CDR2 YFSETQ. CDR3 residues: CASSTGTASTDTQYF. CDR3 bases: TGCGCCAGCAGCACAGGGACTGCTAGCACAGATACGCAGTATTTT. The full variable domain, rest sourced from reference TRBV5-1 and TRBJ2-3, is KAGVTQTPRYLIKTRGQQVTLSCSPISGHRSVSWYQQTPGQGLQFLFEYFSETQRNKGNFPGRFSGRQFSNSRSEMNVSTLELGDSALYLCASSTGTASTDTQYFGPGTRLTVL.

Ten or more counts support this clonotype. V usage is TRBV11-1 and J usage is TRBJ1-1; 10 bases map to TRBD1. Trimming cost V 2 bases and J 5 bases; bases outside gene matches: 5. The CDR3 contains 15 residues. The germline gives CDR1 SGHAT, CDR2 FQDESV (reference sequence). In nucleotides, the CDR3 is TGTGCCAGCAGCTTATTTGGGACAGGGGAAACTGAAGCTTTCTTT. Its translation: CASSLFGTGETEAFF.

About this clonotype: One end of the junction fails to match germline, which may point to a read error. V gene TRBV28 combines with J gene TRBJ1-5; D is ambiguous. Germline CDR1 MDHEN, CDR2 SYDVKM. CDR3 length equals 14 residues. CDR3 DNA sequence: TGTGCCAGCAGTCCCCCCTTGGGGATACAGCCCCATCATTTT. Amino acids: CASSPPLGIQPHHF. The full variable domain, rest sourced from reference TRBV28 and TRBJ1-5, is DVKVTQSSRYLVKRTGEKVFLECVQDMDHENMFWYRQDPGLGLRLIYFSYDVKMKEKGDIPEGYSVSREKKERFSLILESASTNQTSMYLCASSPPLGIQPHHFGDGTRLSIL.

This clonotype was counted many times. This CDR3 reads CSARQGNADTQYF. CDR3 DNA: TGCAGTGCAAGGCAGGGTAATGCAGATACGCAGTATTTT. V is TRBV20-1 and J is TRBJ2-3; D is perhaps TRBD1 (5 bases). Trimming removed 6 bases at V and 4 bases at J, with 14 bases between. CDR1 and CDR2 (germline): DFQATT, SNEGSKA (reference sequence). This CDR3 comprises 13 residues.